A single sample gave rise to the 10 T cell receptor beta chains below, sequenced in a study of blood T cell repertoires in COVID-19. Using immunoSEQ multiplex PCR, the repertoire was profiled, and TCRdb retains in-frame clones only, with some absent. Of tens of thousands of clones in the sample, around four fifths were seen once. What was sequenced was peripheral blood. The receptors shown here come from a man aged 45 to 65 with acute or convalescent COVID-19.

The chain carries TRBV5-8 and TRBJ2-1; 9 bases are shared with TRBD2. CDR1 is SGHTS and CDR2 is YDEGEE in the germline V gene. This CDR3 has 18 amino acids. V shed 0 bases and J 0 bases; nucleotides not matched to a gene: 7. In nucleotides, the CDR3 is TGTGCCAGCAGCTTGGCCTGGCTAGCGGGACGCTCCTACAATGAGCAGTTCTTC. Its protein product is CASSLAWLAGRSYNEQFF.

The chain has TRBV7-2 and TRBJ2-3, with 9 nucleotides matching TRBD2. This CDR3 region has 13 residues. The germline gives CDR1 SGHTA, CDR2 FQGNSA. The V segment lost 5 bases and the J segment 6 bases; nucleotides outside the gene matches: 3. CDR3 in DNA: TGTGCCAGCAGCCAAGGACTAGCGGATACGCAGTATTTT. Protein sequence: CASSQGLADTQYF. Variable domain in full (rest from reference TRBV7-2 and TRBJ2-3): GAGVSQSPSNKVTEKGKDVELRCDPISGHTALYWYRQSLGQGLEFLIYFQGNSAPDKSGLPSDRFSAERTGGSVSTLTIQRTQQEDSAVYLCASSQGLADTQYFGPGTRLTVL.

This sequence joins TRBV5-1 and TRBJ2-1, with 8 nucleotides matching TRBD2. Germline CDR1 is SGHRS and CDR2 is YFSETQ. V shed 7 bases, J shed 3 bases, and the junction held 9 bases outside the gene matches. This CDR3 is 15 amino acids long. Here the CDR3 reads CASGAGELGYNEQFF. The CDR3 DNA reads as TGCGCCAGCGGAGCGGGAGAGCTGGGCTACAATGAGCAGTTCTTC.

The gene calls are TRBV5-5 and TRBJ1-5; D gene unclear. The CDR3 is 16 residues long. Germline values: CDR1 SGHKS, CDR2 YYEKEE (reference sequence). V lost 0 bases and J lost 7, with 17 bases in between. CDR3 loop: CASSLEGQERGQPQHF. As DNA, the CDR3 is TGTGCCAGCAGCTTGGAAGGCCAGGAACGTGGCCAGCCCCAGCATTTT.

The rearrangement uses TRBV25-1 and TRBJ2-5; TRBD1 matches at 8 bases. The J segment lost 4 bases and the V segment lost 3 bases, leaving 4 bases of the junction unmatched. The germline V gene encodes CDR1 MGHDK and CDR2 SYGVNS. This CDR3 has 14 amino acids. Written as DNA, the CDR3 is TGTGCCAGCAGTGACTTCGGACAGGGAGAGACCCAGTACTTC. Protein: CASSDFGQGETQYF. The full variable domain, its missing parts supplied by reference TRBV25-1 and TRBJ2-5, is EADIYQTPRYLVIGTGKKITLECSQTMGHDKMYWYQQDPGMELHLIHYSYGVNSTEKGDLSSESTVSRIRTEHFPLTLESARPSHTSQYLCASSDFGQGETQYFGPGTRLLVL.

This clone was counted once. This sequence joins TRBV7-2 and TRBJ2-5, with a tentative D call TRBD2 (5 bases). CDR3 length equals 14 residues. The V and J ends lost 4 bases and 5 bases respectively, with 14 bases between them. Germline CDR1 reads SGHTA; CDR2 reads FQGNSA. CDR3 nucleotides: TGTGCCAGCAGCTCCGACCTAGCCCGGGAGACCCAGTACTTC. Encoded protein: CASSSDLARETQYF.

The J gene is TRBJ2-1, the V gene TRBV30; no reliable D call. The CDR3 sequence is 13 residues long. Germline V gene sequence: CDR1 GTSNPN, CDR2 SVGIG (reference sequence). Between the trimmed V and J ends, which lost 0 bases and 12 bases, there was a span of 15 bases. This CDR3 is CAWSVSFMSLQFF. The DNA for the CDR3 is TGTGCCTGGAGTGTGTCGTTTATGAGCTTGCAGTTCTTC.

This clone was seen once. J is TRBJ1-3 and V is TRBV30; D is ambiguous. V lost 0 bases, J lost 8 bases, and 8 bases lay in between. The CDR3 spans 12 residues. Germline V gene data show CDR1 as GTSNPN and CDR2 as SVGIG (reference sequence). DNA of the CDR3: TGTGCCTGGAGTGTTAGGGAGGACACCATATATTTT. Amino acid sequence: CAWSVREDTIYF.

The chain links TRBV5-1 to TRBJ2-1, with 12 bases lining up with TRBD2. Germline V gene sequence: CDR1 SGHRS, CDR2 YFSETQ. CDR3 length: 16 amino acids. The J segment lost 6 bases and the V segment lost 4 bases, leaving 8 bases of the junction unmatched. CDR3 region: CASSPWTSGVGNEQFF. In DNA form, the CDR3 reads TGCGCCAGCAGCCCCTGGACTAGCGGGGTCGGCAATGAGCAGTTCTTC.

This chain links TRBV7-9 with TRBJ2-3; a weak D match, TRBD1 (5 bases). The ends were cut back, 4 bases at V and 3 bases at J, with 8 bases in the middle. Germline V CDR1 and CDR2: SEHNR, FQNEAQ (reference sequence). CDR3 length: 13 amino acids. The CDR3 loop is CASSSAGTDTQYF. CDR3 bases: TGTGCCAGCAGCTCCGCAGGGACAGATACGCAGTATTTT.